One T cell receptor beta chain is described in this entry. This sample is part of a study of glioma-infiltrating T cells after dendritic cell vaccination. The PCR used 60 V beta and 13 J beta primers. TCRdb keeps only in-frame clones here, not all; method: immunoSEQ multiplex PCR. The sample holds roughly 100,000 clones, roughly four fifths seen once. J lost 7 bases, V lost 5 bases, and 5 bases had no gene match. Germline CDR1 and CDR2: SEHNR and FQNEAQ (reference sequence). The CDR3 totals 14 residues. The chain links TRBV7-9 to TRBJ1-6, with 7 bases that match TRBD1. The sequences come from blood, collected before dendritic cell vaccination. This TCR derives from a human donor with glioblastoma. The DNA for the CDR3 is TGTGCCAGCAGCCTGGGACAGTCGAATTCACCCCTCCACTTT. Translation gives CASSLGQSNSPLHF.